The 5 T cell receptor beta chains reported below all come from one sample, sequenced in a study of regulatory T cells in long-lasting Graves disease. The time point here: persistent/refractory GD, antithyroid drugs over 5 years with positive TRAb. There was RNA extracted from PBMCs, and the TCR library was made from it. Researchers made TCR beta libraries by using iRepertoire HTBI primers and running Arm-PCR on CDR3 regions. Each CDR3 protein gets one entry after TCRdb re-called the multiplex PCR reads with MiXCR. The table has 350,000 to 450,000 distinct CDR3 sequences, roughly 20% seen once. Material: peripheral blood mononuclear cells (PBMCs), obtained when the disease was refractory, from a patient treated with antithyroid drugs. The receptors originated from a female donor with Graves disease.

This clonotype was recorded at least ten times. This rearrangement joins TRBV12-3 or TRBV12-4 to TRBJ1-2, with D uncertain. V was shortened by 5 bases and J by 1 base, with 8 bases between the two germline ends. This CDR3 has 13 residues. In DNA, the CDR3 is TGTGCCAGCAGTATACATTTTAACTATGGCTACACCTTC. It is translated as CASSIHFNYGYTF.

This clonotype was observed a few times. CDR3 nucleotide sequence: TGTGCCAGCAGTCTTACCCCCTCTGGGGCCAACGTCCTGACTTTC. Translation: CASSLTPSGANVLTF. This chain uses TRBV28 with TRBJ2-6, with D uncertain. Per the germline V gene, CDR1 is MDHEN and CDR2 is SYDVKM. V was cut by 5 bases and J by 0 bases, with 8 bases left in between. The CDR3 has 15 amino acids.

V and J are TRBV7-8 and TRBJ2-1, with D tentatively TRBD1 (6 bases). Trimming left V 5 bases short and J 3 bases short, with 14 bases between. The CDR3 runs to 15 residues. CDR1 is SGHVS, CDR2 FQNEAQ, per germline. The CDR3 reads CASSLRDTYYNEQFF. Here the CDR3 DNA reads TGTGCCAGCAGCCTCCGGGACACGTACTACAATGAGCAGTTCTTC.

The V and J genes are TRBV30 and TRBJ2-7, with D unclear. V was clipped by 3 bases and J by 6 bases, with 15 bases between them. This CDR3 contains 13 residues. The germline gives CDR1 GTSNPN, CDR2 SVGIG (reference sequence). The CDR3 sequence is CAWSRMGFGEQYF. The CDR3 nucleotides are TGTGCCTGGAGCAGGATGGGGTTCGGCGAGCAGTACTTC.

A few counts support this clonotype. V and J are TRBV20-1 and TRBJ2-5; maybe TRBD2 (5 bases). Germline CDR1 and CDR2: DFQATT and SNEGSKA (reference sequence). V lost 2 bases and J lost 2, with 9 bases in between. This CDR3 is 13 amino acids long. The CDR3 DNA sequence: TGCAGTGCTAGATCGGGGTTTCAAGAGACCCAGTACTTC. This sequence encodes CSARSGFQETQYF.